This T cell receptor (beta chain) was obtained from a study of CD8 T cells in Susac syndrome. Study-level points and caveats: The CD4+ T cell repertoires, which came from Susac syndrome patients, showed no sign of clonal expansion.

About 0.5 to 1 ug RNA was reverse transcribed with random hexamers. Across 54 Vbeta and 13 Jbeta, immunoSEQ multiplex PCR amplified TCR beta CDR3. TCRdb re-analysed the immunoSEQ multiplex PCR reads in MiXCR, keeping a single row per CDR3 protein. Of over 150,000 distinct CDR3 sequences listed, roughly 94% are singletons. V lost 1 base and J 5 bases, leaving 17 bases between the germline ends. The CDR3 length is 16 residues. CDR1 is LNHNV, CDR2 YYDKDF, per germline (reference sequence). Note on this clonotype: Antigen specificity is unknown.

Sequencing of TCR beta was performed on blood CD8+ T cells and on blood CD4+ T cells. The chain couples TRBV15 to TRBJ1-1; possibly TRBD1 for D (6 bases). This receptor was identified in a human donor with Susac syndrome. Sequenced sample: CD4+ T cells from PBMCs. The CDR3 sequence is CATSRVGTGRGTEAFF. The CDR3 DNA reads as TGTGCCACCAGCAGAGTGGGCACAGGGAGGGGAACTGAAGCTTTCTTT.